The T cell receptor (beta chain) under discussion was sequenced for a study of T cell responses to AZD1222 COVID-19 vaccine. On the study more broadly: Second-dose schedules of about 4 or about 12 weeks were combined.

Sequenced by immunoSEQ multiplex PCR; TCRdb stores in-frame clones only, minus some. The data show about 130,000 clones, over 90% seen once. For this clone: Its antigen is unidentified.

Findings of the study overall: As reported, nearly half of all spike-specific TCRs target variant regions that are unmutated. White British people made up most donors, females outnumbered males, and clonal diversity was possibly underestimated. Spike-specific TCR breadth rose after two AZD1222 doses, and depth rose as well.

The source is an adult in good health. The specimen was peripheral blood, collected on day 0 of AZD1222 vaccination.

The CDR3 coding sequence is TGTGCCAGCAGCTTGGACAGGGGGACAGATACGCAGTATTTT. Its translation is CASSLDRGTDTQYF. The chain couples TRBV5-4 to TRBJ2-3; TRBD1 agrees at 8 bases. The CDR3 has 14 amino acids. Germline V CDR1 and CDR2: SGHNT, YYREEE (reference sequence). The V gene end was trimmed by 0 bases and the J gene end by 3 bases; junction bases not matched to a gene: 0.